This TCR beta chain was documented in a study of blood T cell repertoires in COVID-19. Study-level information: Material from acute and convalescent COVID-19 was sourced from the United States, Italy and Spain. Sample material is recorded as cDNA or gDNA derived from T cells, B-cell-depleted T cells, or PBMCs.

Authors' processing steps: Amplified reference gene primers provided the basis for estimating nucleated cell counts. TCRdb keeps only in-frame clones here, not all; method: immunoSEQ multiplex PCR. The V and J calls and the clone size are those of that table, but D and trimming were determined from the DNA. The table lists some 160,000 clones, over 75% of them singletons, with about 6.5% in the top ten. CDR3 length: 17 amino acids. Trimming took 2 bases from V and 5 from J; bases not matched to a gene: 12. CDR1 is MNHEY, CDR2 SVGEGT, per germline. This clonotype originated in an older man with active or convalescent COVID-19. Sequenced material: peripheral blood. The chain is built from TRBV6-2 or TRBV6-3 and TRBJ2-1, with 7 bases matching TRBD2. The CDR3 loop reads CASSYPHPGGINNEQFF. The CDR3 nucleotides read TGTGCCAGCAGTTACCCCCATCCGGGGGGAATAAACAATGAGCAGTTCTTC.